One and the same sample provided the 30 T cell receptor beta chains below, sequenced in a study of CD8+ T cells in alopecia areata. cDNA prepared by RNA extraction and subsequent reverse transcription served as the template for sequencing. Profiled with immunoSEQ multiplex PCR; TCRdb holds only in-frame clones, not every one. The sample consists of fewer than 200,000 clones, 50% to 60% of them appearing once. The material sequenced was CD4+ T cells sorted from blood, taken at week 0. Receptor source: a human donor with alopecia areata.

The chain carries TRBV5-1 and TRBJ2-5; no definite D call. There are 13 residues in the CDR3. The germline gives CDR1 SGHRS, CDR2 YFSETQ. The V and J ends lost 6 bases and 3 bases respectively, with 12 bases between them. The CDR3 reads CASTRAPEETQYF. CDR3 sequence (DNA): TGCGCCAGCACCCGGGCCCCCGAAGAGACCCAGTACTTC.

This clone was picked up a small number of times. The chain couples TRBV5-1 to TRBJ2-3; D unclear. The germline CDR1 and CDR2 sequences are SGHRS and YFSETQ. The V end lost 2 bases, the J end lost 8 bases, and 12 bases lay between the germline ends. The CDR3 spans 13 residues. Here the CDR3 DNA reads TGCGCCAGCAGCTTCGACGCGTTGACTACGCAGTATTTT. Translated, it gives CASSFDALTTQYF.

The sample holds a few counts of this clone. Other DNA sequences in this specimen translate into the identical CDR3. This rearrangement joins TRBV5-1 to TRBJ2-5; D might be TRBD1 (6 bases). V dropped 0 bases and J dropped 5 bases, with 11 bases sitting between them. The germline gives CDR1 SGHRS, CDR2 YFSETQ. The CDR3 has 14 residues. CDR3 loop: CASSLGTVQETQYF. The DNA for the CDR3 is TGCGCCAGCAGCTTGGGGACAGTACAGGAGACCCAGTACTTC. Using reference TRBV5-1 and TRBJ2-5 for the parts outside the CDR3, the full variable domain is KAGVTQTPRYLIKTRGQQVTLSCSPISGHRSVSWYQQTPGQGLQFLFEYFSETQRNKGNFPGRFSGRQFSNSRSEMNVSTLELGDSALYLCASSLGTVQETQYFGPGTRLLVL.

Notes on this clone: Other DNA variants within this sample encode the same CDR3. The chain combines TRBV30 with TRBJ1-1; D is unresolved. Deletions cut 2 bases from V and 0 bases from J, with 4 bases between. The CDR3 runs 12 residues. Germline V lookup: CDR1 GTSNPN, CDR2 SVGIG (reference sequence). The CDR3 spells CAWSRMNTEAFF. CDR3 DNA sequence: TGTGCCTGGAGTAGGATGAACACTGAAGCTTTCTTT.

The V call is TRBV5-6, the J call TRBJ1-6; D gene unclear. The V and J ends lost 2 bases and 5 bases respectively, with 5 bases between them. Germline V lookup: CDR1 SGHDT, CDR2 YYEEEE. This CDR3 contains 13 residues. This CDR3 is CASSFADNSPLHF. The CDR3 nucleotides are TGTGCCAGCAGCTTTGCAGATAATTCACCCCTCCACTTT.

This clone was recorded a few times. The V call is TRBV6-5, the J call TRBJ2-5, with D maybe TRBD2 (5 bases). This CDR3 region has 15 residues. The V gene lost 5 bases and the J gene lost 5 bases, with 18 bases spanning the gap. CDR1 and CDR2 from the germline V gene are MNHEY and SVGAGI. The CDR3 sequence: CASSRMSGVDETQYF. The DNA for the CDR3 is TGTGCCAGCAGTCGAATGAGCGGTGTCGATGAGACCCAGTACTTC.

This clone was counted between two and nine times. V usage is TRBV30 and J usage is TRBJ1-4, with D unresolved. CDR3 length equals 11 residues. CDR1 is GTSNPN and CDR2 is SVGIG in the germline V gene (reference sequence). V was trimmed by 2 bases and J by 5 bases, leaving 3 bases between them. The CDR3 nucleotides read TGTGCCTGGAGTATGAATGAAAAACTGTTTTTT. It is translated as CAWSMNEKLFF.

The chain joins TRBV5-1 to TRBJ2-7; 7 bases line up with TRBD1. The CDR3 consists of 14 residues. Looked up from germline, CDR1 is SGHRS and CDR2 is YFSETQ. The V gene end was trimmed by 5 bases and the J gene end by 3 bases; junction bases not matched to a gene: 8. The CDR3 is CASSLGTANYEQYF. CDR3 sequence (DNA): TGCGCCAGCAGTCTGGGGACAGCAAACTACGAGCAGTACTTC.

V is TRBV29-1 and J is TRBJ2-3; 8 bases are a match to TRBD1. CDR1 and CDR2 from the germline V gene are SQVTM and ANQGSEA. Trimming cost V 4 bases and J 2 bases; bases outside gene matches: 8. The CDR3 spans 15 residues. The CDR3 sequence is CSVARTGMFTDTQYF. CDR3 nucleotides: TGCAGCGTTGCCCGGACAGGGATGTTCACAGATACGCAGTATTTT.

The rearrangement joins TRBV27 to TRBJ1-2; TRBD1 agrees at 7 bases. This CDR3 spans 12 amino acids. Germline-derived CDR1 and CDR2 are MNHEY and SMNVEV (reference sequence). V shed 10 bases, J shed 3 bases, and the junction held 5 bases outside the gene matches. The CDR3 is CATRTGDYGYTF. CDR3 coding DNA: TGTGCCACCAGAACAGGGGACTATGGCTACACCTTC.

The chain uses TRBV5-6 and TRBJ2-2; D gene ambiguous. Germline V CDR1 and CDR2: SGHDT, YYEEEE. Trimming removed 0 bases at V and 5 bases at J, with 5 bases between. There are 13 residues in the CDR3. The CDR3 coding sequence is TGTGCCAGCAGCTTGGCTTATACCGGGGAGCTGTTTTTT. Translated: CASSLAYTGELFF.

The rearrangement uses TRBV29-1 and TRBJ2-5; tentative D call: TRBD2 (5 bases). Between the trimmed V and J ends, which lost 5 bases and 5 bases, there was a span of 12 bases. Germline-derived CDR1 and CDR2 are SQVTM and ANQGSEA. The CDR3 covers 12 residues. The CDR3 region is CSVLLAAETQYF. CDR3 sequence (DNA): TGCAGCGTTCTTCTAGCCGCGGAGACCCAGTACTTC.

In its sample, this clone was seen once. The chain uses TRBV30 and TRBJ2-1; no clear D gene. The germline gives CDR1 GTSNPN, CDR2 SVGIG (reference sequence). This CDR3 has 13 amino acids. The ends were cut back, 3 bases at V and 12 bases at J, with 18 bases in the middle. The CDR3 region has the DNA TGTGCCTGGAGCGGCCCATTCCGGGTATTGCAGTTCTTC. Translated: CAWSGPFRVLQFF. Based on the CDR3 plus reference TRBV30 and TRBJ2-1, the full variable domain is SQTIHQWPATLVQPVGSPLSLECTVEGTSNPNLYWYRQAAGRGLQLLFYSVGIGQISSEVPQNLSASRPQDRQFILSSKKLLLSDSGFYLCAWSGPFRVLQFFGPGTRLTVL.

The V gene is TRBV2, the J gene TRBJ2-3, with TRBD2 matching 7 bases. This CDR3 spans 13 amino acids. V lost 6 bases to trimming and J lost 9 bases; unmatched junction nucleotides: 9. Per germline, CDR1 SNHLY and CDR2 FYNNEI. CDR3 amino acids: CASRGGTLGTQYF. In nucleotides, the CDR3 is TGTGCCAGCAGGGGGGGGACTCTCGGGACGCAGTATTTT.

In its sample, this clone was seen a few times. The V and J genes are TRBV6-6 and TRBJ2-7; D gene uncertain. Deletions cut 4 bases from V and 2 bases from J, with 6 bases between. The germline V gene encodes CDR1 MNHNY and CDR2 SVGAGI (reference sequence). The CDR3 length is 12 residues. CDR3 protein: CASSSTPYEQYF. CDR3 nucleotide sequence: TGTGCCAGCAGTTCAACACCCTACGAGCAGTACTTC.

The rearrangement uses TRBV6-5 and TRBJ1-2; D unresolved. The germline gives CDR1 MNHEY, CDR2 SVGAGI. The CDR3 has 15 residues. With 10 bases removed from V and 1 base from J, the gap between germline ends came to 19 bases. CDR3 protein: CATLATVAVNYGYTF. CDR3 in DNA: TGTGCCACCCTTGCTACAGTCGCTGTTAACTATGGCTACACCTTC.

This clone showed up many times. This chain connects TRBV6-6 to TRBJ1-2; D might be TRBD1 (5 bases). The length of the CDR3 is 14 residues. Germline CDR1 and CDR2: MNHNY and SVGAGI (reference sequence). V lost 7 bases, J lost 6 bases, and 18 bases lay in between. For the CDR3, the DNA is TGTGCCAGCACCTGGTCGAGGGACGGTGATGGCTACACCTTC. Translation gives CASTWSRDGDGYTF.

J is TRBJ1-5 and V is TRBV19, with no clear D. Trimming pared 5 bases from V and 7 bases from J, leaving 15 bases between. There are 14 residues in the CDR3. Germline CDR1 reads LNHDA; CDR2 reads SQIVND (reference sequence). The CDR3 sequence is CASSGRDDGQPQHF. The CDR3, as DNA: TGTGCCAGTAGTGGCCGTGATGATGGACAGCCCCAGCATTTT.

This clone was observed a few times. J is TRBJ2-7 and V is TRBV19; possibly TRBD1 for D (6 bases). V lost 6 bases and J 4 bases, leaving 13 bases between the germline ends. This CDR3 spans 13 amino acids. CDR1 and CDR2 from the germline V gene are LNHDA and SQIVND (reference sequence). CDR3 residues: CASSRRDTYEQYF. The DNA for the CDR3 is TGTGCCAGTAGCCGCCGGGACACGTACGAGCAGTACTTC. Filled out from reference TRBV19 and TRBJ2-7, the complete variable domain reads DGGITQSPKYLFRKEGQNVTLSCEQNLNHDAMYWYRQDPGQGLRLIYYSQIVNDFQKGDIAEGYSVSREKKESFPLTVTSAQKNPTAFYLCASSRRDTYEQYFGPGTRLTVT.

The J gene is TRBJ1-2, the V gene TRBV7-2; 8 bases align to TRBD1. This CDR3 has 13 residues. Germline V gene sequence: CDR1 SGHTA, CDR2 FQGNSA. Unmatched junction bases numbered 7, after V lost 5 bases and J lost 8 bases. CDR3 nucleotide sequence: TGTGCCAGCAGCGCCGGGACAGGAGGGGGCTACACCTTC. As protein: CASSAGTGGGYTF.

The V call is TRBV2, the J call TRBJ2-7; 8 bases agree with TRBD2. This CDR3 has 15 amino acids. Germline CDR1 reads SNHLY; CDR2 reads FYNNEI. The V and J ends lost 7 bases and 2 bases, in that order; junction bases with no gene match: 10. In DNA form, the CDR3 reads TGTGCCAGCACCCTACGCCGGGGGGGGCCCTACGAGCAGTACTTC. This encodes CASTLRRGGPYEQYF.

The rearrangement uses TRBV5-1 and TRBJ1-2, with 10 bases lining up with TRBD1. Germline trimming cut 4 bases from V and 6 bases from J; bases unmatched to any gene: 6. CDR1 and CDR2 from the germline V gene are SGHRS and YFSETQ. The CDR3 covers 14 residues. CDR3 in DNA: TGCGCCAGCAGCGAGACAGGGGGCTCGGATGGCTACACCTTC. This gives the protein CASSETGGSDGYTF.

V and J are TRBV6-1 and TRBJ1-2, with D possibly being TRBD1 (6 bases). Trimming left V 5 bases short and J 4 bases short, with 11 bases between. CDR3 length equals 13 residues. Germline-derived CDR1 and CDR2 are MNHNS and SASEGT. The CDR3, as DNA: TGTGCCAGCAGTTTACAGGGAGGCTATGGCTACACCTTC. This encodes CASSLQGGYGYTF.

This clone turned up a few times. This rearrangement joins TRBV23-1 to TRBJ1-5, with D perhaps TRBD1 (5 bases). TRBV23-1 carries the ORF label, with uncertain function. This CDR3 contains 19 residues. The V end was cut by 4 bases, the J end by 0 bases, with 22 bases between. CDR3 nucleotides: TGCGCCAGCAGTCCGAGTAGAGGGGTTCGGACTAATAGCAATCAGCCCCAGCATTTT. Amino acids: CASSPSRGVRTNSNQPQHF.

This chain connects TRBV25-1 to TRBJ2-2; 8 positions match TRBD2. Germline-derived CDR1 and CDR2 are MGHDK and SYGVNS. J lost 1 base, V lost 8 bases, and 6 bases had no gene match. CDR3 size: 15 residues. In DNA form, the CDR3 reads TGTGCCAGCCGGCCGGCGGGGGGGAACACCGGGGAGCTGTTTTTT. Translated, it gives CASRPAGGNTGELFF.

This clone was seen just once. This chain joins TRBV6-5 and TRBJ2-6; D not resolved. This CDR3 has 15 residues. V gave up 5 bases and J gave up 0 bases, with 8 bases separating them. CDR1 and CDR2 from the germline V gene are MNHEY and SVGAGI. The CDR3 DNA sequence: TGTGCCAGCAGTACCCTGAGCTCTGGGGCCAACGTCCTGACTTTC. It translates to CASSTLSSGANVLTF.

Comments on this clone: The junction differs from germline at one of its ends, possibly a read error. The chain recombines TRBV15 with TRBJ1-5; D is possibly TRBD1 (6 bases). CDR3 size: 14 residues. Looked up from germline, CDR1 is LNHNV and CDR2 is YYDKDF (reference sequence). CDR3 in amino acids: CAASRGGLNQPQHF. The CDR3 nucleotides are TGTGCCGCCAGCAGAGGGGGTTTAAATCAGCCCCAGCATTTT.

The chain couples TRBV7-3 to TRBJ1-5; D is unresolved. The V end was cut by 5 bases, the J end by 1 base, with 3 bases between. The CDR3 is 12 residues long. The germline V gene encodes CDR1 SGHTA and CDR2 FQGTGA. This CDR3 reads CASSVSNQPQHF. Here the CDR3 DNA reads TGTGCCAGCAGCGTCAGCAATCAGCCCCAGCATTTT.

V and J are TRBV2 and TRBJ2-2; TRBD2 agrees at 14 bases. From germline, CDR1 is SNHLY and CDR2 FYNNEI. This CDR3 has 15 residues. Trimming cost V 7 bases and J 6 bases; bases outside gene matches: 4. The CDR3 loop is CASTPGLAGAGELFF. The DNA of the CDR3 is TGTGCCAGCACGCCGGGACTAGCGGGGGCCGGGGAGCTGTTTTTT. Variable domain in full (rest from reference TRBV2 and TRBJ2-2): EPEVTQTPSHQVTQMGQEVILRCVPISNHLYFYWYRQILGQKVEFLVSFYNNEISEKSEIFDDQFSVERPDGSNFTLKIRSTKLEDSAMYFCASTPGLAGAGELFFGEGSRLTVL.

The CDR3 sequence: CASSLEAGTGEQYF. The DNA of the CDR3 is TGCGCCAGCAGCTTGGAGGCAGGGACTGGCGAGCAGTACTTC. The chain combines TRBV5-1 with TRBJ2-7; TRBD2 might be the D (6 bases). V gave up 0 bases and J gave up 6 bases, with 13 bases separating them. Germline-derived CDR1 and CDR2 are SGHRS and YFSETQ. CDR3 size: 14 residues.